This TCR beta chain was recovered during a study of T cell changes during pregnancy in multiple sclerosis. Produced via immunoSEQ multiplex PCR; TCRdb's table is partial and in-frame only. The repertoire holds around 30,000 clones, 85% to 95% seen once, with roughly 5.7% in the top ten. Germline V gene sequence: CDR1 LNHNV, CDR2 YYDKDF (reference sequence). CDR3 length: 15 amino acids. Trimming pared 3 bases from V and 0 bases from J, leaving 11 bases between. This TCR came from a female donor with multiple sclerosis, enrolled in a pregnancy study. V gene TRBV15 combines with J gene TRBJ1-1; D possibly corresponds to TRBD1 (6 bases). The source material was CD8+ T cells from peripheral blood mononuclear cells, sampled before pregnancy. The CDR3 region has the DNA TGTGCCACCAGCAGCGACAGGAGCTTGAACACTGAAGCTTTCTTT. This translates into CATSSDRSLNTEAFF.